This T cell receptor (beta chain) was identified during a study of T cells in Graves' hyperthyroidism and ophthalmopathy. The wider study: Staff took peripheral blood when the initial diagnosis was made, before any treatment began. Regarding the study as a whole: Most thyroid clonotypes with frequency above 0.001 were detected in blood.

There are 16 residues in the CDR3. J was trimmed by 1 base and V by 5 bases; bases with no gene match: 8. Germline assignment: CDR1 MDHEN and CDR2 SYDVKM. RNA transcripts served as the template for amplifying TCR beta CDR3 regions. First-round RT-PCR targeting the TCR CDR3 was performed with the HTBI primer set. TCRdb re-called the multiplex PCR reads through MiXCR, storing one row per CDR3 protein. The profile shows fewer than 650,000 distinct CDR3 sequences, 14% of them singletons. This clonotype turned up a few times. The antigen is unknown. The sample consisted of blood. The chain links TRBV28 to TRBJ1-1, with TRBD1 matching over 9 bases. This receptor was taken from a middle-aged woman with Graves' hyperthyroidism. The CDR3 loop is CASSRLGQGWNTEAFF. CDR3 DNA sequence: TGTGCCAGCAGTCGTCTGGGACAGGGATGGAACACTGAAGCTTTCTTT. The whole variable domain, filled in from reference TRBV28 and TRBJ1-1, reads DVKVTQSSRYLVKRTGEKVFLECVQDMDHENMFWYRQDPGLGLRLIYFSYDVKMKEKGDIPEGYSVSREKKERFSLILESASTNQTSMYLCASSRLGQGWNTEAFFGQGTRLTVV.